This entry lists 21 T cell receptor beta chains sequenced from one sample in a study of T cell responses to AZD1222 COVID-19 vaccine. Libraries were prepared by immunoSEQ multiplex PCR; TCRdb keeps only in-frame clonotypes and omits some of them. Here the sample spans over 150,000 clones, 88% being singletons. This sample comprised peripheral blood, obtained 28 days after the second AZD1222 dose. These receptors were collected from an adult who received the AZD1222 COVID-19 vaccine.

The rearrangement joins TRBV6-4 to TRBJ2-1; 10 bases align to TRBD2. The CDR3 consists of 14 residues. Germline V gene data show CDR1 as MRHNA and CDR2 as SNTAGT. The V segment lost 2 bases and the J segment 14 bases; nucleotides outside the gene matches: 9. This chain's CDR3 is CASSDLLTSGQKFF. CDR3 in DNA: TGTGCCAGCAGTGACCTCCTGACTAGCGGGCAAAAGTTCTTC.

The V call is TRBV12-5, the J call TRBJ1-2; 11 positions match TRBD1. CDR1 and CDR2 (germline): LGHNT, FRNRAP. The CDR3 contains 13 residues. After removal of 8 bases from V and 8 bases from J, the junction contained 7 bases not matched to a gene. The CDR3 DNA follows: TGTGCTAGTTATAGGACAGGGGGCGAAGGCTACACCTTC. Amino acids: CASYRTGGEGYTF.

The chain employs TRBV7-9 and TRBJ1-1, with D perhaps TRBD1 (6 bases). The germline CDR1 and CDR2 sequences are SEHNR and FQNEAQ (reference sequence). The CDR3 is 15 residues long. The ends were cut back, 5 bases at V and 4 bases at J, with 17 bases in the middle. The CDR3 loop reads CASSLGGLGGTEAFF. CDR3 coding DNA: TGTGCCAGCAGCCTAGGGGGGCTGGGGGGCACTGAAGCTTTCTTT.

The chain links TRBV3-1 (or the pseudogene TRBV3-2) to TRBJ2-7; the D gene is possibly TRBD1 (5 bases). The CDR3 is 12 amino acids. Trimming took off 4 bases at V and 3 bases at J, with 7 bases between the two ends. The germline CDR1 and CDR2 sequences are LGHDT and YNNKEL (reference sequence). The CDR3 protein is CASSPGHYEQYF. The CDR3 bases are TGTGCCAGCAGCCCTGGACACTACGAGCAGTACTTC.

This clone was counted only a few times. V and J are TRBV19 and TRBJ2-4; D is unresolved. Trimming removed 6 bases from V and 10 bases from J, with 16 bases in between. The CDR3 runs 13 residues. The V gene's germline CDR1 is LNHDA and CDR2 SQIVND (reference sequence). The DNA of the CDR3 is TGTGCCAGTAGGTCAGGACCCAAACGGATTCAGTACTTC. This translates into CASRSGPKRIQYF.

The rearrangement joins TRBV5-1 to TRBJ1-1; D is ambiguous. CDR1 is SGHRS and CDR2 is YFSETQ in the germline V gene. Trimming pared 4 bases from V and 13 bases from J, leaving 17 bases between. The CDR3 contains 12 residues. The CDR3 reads CASSPPSPAYFF. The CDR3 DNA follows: TGCGCCAGCAGCCCGCCCTCTCCCGCTTATTTCTTT.

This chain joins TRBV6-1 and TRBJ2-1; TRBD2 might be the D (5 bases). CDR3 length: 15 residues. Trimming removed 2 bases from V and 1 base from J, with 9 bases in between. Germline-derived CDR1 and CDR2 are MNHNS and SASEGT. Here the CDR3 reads CASSESLVSYNEQFF. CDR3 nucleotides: TGTGCCAGCAGTGAATCACTAGTTTCCTACAATGAGCAGTTCTTC.

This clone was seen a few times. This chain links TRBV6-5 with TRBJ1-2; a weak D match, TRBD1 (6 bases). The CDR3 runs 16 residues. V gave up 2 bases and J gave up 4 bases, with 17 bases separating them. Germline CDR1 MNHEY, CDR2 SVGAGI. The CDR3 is CASSYGRGARGYGYTF. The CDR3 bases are TGTGCCAGCAGTTACGGTCGGGGGGCGCGGGGCTATGGCTACACCTTC.

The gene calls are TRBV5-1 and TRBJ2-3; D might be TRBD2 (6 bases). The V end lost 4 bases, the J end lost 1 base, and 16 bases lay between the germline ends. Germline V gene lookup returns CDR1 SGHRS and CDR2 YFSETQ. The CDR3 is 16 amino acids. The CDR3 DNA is TGCGCCAGCAGCAGAACCTCGGGGGACCGCACAGATACGCAGTATTTT. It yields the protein CASSRTSGDRTDTQYF. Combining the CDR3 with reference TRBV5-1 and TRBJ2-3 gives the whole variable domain KAGVTQTPRYLIKTRGQQVTLSCSPISGHRSVSWYQQTPGQGLQFLFEYFSETQRNKGNFPGRFSGRQFSNSRSEMNVSTLELGDSALYLCASSRTSGDRTDTQYFGPGTRLTVL.

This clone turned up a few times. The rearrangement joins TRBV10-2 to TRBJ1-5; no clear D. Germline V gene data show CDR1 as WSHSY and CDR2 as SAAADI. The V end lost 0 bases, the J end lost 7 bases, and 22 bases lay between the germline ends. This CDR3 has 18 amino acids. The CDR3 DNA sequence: TGCGCCAGCAGTGAGTCGAGTAACTCCCGGTATGCTGGGCAGCCCCAGCATTTT. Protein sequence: CASSESSNSRYAGQPQHF.

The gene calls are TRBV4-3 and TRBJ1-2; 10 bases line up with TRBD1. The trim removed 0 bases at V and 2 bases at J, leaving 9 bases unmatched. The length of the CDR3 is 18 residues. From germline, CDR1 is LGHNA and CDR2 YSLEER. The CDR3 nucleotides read TGCGCCAGCAGCCAAGATCGACCCGACAGGGGGCGAAACTATGGCTACACCTTC. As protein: CASSQDRPDRGRNYGYTF.

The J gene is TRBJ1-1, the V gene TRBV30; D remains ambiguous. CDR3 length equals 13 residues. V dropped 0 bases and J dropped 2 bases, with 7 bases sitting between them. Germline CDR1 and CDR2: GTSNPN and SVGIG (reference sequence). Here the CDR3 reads CAWSVHINTEAFF. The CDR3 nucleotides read TGTGCCTGGAGTGTACATATTAACACTGAAGCTTTCTTT.

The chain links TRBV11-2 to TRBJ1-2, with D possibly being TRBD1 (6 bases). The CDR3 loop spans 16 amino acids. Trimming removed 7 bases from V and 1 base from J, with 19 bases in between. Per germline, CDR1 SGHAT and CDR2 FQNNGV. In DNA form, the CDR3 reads TGTGCCAGCAAGGATGAGCGGGGGGCGAGTAACTATGGCTACACCTTC. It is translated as CASKDERGASNYGYTF.

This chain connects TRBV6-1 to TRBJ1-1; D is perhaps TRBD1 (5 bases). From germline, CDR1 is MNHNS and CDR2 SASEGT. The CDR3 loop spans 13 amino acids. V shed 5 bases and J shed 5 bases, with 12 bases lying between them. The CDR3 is CASSFPGATEAFF. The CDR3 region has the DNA TGTGCCAGCAGTTTTCCCGGGGCGACTGAAGCTTTCTTT.

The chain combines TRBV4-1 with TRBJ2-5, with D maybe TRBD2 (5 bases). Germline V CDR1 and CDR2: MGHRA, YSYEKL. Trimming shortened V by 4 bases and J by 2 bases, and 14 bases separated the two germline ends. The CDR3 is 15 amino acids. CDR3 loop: CASSRNGNGQETQYF. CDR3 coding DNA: TGCGCCAGCAGCCGAAACGGGAACGGTCAAGAGACCCAGTACTTC.

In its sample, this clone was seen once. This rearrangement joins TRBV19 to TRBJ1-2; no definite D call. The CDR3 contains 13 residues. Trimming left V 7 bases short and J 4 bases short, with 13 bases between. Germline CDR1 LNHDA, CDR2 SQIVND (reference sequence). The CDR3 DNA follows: TGTGCCAGTAACCCGGGATTGAGCTATGGCTACACCTTC. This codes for CASNPGLSYGYTF.

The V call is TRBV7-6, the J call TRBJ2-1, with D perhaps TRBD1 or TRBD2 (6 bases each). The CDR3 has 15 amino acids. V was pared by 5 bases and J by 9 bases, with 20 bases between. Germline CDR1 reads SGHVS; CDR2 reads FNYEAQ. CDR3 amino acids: CASSATGGTGSEQFF. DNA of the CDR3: TGTGCCAGCAGCGCAACCGGGGGCACCGGATCTGAGCAGTTCTTC.

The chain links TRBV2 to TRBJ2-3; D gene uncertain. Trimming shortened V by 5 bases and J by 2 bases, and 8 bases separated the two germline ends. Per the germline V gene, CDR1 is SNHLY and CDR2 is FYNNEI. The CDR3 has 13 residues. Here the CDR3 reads CASSPDNTDTQYF. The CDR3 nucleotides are TGTGCCAGCAGTCCCGACAACACAGATACGCAGTATTTT.

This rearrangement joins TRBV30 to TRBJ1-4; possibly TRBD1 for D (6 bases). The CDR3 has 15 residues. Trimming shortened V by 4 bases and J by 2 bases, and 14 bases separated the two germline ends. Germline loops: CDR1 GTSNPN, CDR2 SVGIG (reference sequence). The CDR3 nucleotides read TGTGCCTGGAAGGATAGGGGGAGGACTAATGAAAAACTGTTTTTT. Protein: CAWKDRGRTNEKLFF.

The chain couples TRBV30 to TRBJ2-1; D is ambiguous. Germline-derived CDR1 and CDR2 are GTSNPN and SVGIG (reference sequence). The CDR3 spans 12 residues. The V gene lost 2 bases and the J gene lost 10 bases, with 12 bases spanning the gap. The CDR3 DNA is TGTGCCTGGAGTATGTTGACTCTCGAGCAGTTCTTC. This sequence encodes CAWSMLTLEQFF.

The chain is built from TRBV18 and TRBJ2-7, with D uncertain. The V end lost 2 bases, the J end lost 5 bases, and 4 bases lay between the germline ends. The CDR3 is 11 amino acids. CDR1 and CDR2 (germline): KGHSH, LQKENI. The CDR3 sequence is CASSPRDEQYF. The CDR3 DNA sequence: TGTGCCAGCTCACCAAGGGACGAGCAGTACTTC.